This TCR beta chain was sequenced during a study of cytomegalovirus exposure and HLA in healthy donors. A multiplex PCR was run with 60 Vbeta primers and 13 Jbeta primers. Only in-frame clones appear in the TCRdb table, and some are missing; sequencing was by immunoSEQ multiplex PCR. This sample's clone table lists some 180,000 clones. Trimming took off 8 bases at V and 4 bases at J, with 18 bases between the two ends. The CDR3 runs 15 residues. Germline assignment: CDR1 MNHNS and CDR2 SASEGT. This receptor was taken from a man aged 25 to 40 in good health and CMV-seronegative. Sequenced material: PBMCs. The chain couples TRBV6-1 to TRBJ1-5; D is unclear. The CDR3 spells CASGGIPSRNQPQHF. The CDR3 coding sequence is TGTGCCAGCGGCGGGATCCCTAGTCGTAATCAGCCCCAGCATTTT.